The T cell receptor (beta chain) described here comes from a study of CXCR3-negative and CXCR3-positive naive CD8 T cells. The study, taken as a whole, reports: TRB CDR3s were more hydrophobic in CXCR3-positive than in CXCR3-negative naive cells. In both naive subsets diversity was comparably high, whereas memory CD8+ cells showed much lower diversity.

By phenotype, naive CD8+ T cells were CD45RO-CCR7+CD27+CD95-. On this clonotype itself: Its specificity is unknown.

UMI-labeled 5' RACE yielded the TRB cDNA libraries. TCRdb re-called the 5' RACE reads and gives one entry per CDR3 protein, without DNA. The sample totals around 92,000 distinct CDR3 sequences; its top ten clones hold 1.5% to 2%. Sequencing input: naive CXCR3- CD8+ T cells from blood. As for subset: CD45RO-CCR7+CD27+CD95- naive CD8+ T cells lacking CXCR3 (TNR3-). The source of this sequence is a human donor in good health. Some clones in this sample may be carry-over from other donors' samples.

Here the CDR3 reads CSARAWGNTEAFF. The chain recombines TRBV20-1 with TRBJ1-1. The CDR3 sequence is 13 residues long. Germline V gene lookup returns CDR1 DFQATT and CDR2 SNEGSKA (reference sequence).